One and the same sample provided the 17 T cell receptor beta chains below, sequenced in a study of graft-versus-host responses after intestinal transplantation. Clones were read by immunoSEQ multiplex PCR, and TCRdb kept only the in-frame ones, dropping some. The data hold about 70,000 clones, with around 89% observed a single time. Antigens of these TCRs are unknown. The starting material was unstimulated CD8+ T cells sorted from spleen or lymph node cells, obtained before transplant. Receptors were obtained from a human donor who was the organ donor for an intestinal transplant.

This CDR3 reads CASSLVRESQETQYF. The DNA of the CDR3 is TGTGCCAGCAGCTTAGTGAGGGAATCCCAAGAGACCCAGTACTTC. The chain has TRBV13 and TRBJ2-5; weak D call: TRBD2 (5 bases). V was trimmed by 1 base and J by 1 base, leaving 10 bases between them. The CDR3 totals 15 residues. Germline V gene lookup returns CDR1 PRHDT and CDR2 FYEKMQ (reference sequence). Complete variable domain (other parts from reference TRBV13 and TRBJ2-5): AAGVIQSPRHLIKEKRETATLKCYPIPRHDTVYWYQQGPGQDPQFLISFYEKMQSDKGSIPDRFSAQQFSDYHSELNMSSLELGDSALYFCASSLVRESQETQYFGPGTRLLVL.

On this clone: This sample also contains other DNA sequences that code for the same CDR3. This chain connects TRBV6-5 to TRBJ1-5; TRBD1 matches at 8 bases. With 0 bases clipped from V and 2 bases from J, the junction kept 0 bases outside the gene matches. The CDR3 is made up of 15 amino acids. Per germline, CDR1 MNHEY and CDR2 SVGAGI. Here the CDR3 DNA reads TGTGCCAGCAGTTACTCGGGACAGGGCAATCAGCCCCAGCATTTT. Its protein is CASSYSGQGNQPQHF.

The J gene is TRBJ1-1, the V gene TRBV6-5, with 7 bases that match TRBD1. Germline lookup yields CDR1 MNHEY and CDR2 SVGAGI. The J segment lost 0 bases and the V segment lost 4 bases, leaving 5 bases of the junction unmatched. The CDR3 contains 15 residues. CDR3 sequence (DNA): TGTGCCAGCAGTTCGCAGACAGGGTTGAACACTGAAGCTTTCTTT. Translated: CASSSQTGLNTEAFF.

The V gene is TRBV9, the J gene TRBJ2-2; perhaps TRBD2 as D (5 bases). In germline, CDR1 is SGDLS, CDR2 YYNGEE. This CDR3 contains 13 residues. The V and J ends lost 2 bases and 3 bases respectively, with 5 bases between them. CDR3 amino acids: CASSVGDTGELFF. The CDR3 coding sequence is TGTGCCAGCAGCGTCGGGGACACCGGGGAGCTGTTTTTT.

The CDR3 loop is CASSYLRGEGFF. The CDR3 DNA follows: TGTGCCAGCAGTTACCTTCGGGGGGAGGGGTTCTTC. The chain employs TRBV6-5 and TRBJ2-1; 7 bases are a match to TRBD2. Per the germline V gene, CDR1 is MNHEY and CDR2 is SVGAGI. The CDR3 has 12 amino acids. Germline trimming cut 2 bases from V and 15 bases from J; bases unmatched to any gene: 7.

The chain couples TRBV5-6 to TRBJ1-5, with a possible D match to TRBD1 (6 bases). CDR1 and CDR2 from the germline V gene are SGHDT and YYEEEE. With 1 base removed from V and 5 bases from J, the gap between germline ends came to 13 bases. This CDR3 spans 15 amino acids. The CDR3 spells CASSLQGISYQPQHF. For the CDR3, the DNA is TGTGCCAGCAGCTTGCAGGGGATTAGTTATCAGCCCCAGCATTTT. Full variable domain (remainder filled in from reference TRBV5-6 and TRBJ1-5): DAGVTQSPTHLIKTRGQQVTLRCSPKSGHDTVSWYQQALGQGPQFIFQYYEEEERQRGNFPDRFSGHQFPNYSSELNVNALLLGDSALYLCASSLQGISYQPQHFGDGTRLSIL.

V gene TRBV7-8 combines with J gene TRBJ1-5, with 7 bases matching TRBD1. With V trimmed by 10 bases and J by 4 bases, 7 bases remained unmatched. The germline V gene encodes CDR1 SGHVS and CDR2 FQNEAQ. This CDR3 comprises 13 residues. CDR3 protein: CAISQGRNQPQHF. DNA of the CDR3: TGTGCCATTTCACAGGGGCGGAATCAGCCCCAGCATTTT.

The table lists this clone with a count of one. The rearrangement links TRBV19 to TRBJ1-6, with D perhaps TRBD1 (5 bases). This CDR3 has 17 amino acids. Per the germline V gene, CDR1 is LNHDA and CDR2 is SQIVND (reference sequence). Trimming pared 5 bases from V and 1 base from J, leaving 15 bases between. CDR3 region: CASSPSGRGSYNSPLHF. CDR3 sequence (DNA): TGTGCCAGTAGTCCTTCAGGGAGGGGATCCTATAATTCACCCCTCCACTTT.

The chain carries TRBV11-1 and TRBJ1-6; 9 positions agree with TRBD1. The CDR3 consists of 19 residues. Per germline, CDR1 SGHAT and CDR2 FQDESV (reference sequence). The V and J ends lost 3 bases and 0 bases, in that order; junction bases with no gene match: 9. CDR3 in amino acids: CASSFSGQGLDSYNSPLHF. CDR3 in DNA: TGTGCCAGCAGCTTTTCTGGACAGGGGCTGGACTCCTATAATTCACCCCTCCACTTT.

This chain joins TRBV18 and TRBJ2-7, with a possible D match to TRBD2 (6 bases). Germline CDR1 is KGHSH and CDR2 is LQKENI. CDR3 size: 15 residues. Trimming took 0 bases from V and 0 from J, leaving 9 bases between them. As DNA, the CDR3 is TGTGCCAGCTCACCACCGGAGGGTCCCTCCTACGAGCAGTACGTC. This translates into CASSPPEGPSYEQYV.

This chain joins TRBV11-2 and TRBJ2-7; D gene unclear. Germline CDR1 reads SGHAT; CDR2 reads FQNNGV. Trimming removed 3 bases from V and 3 bases from J, with 3 bases in between. The CDR3 covers 11 residues. CDR3 in DNA: TGTGCCAGCAGCTTTGACTACGAGCAGTACGTC. Translating it yields CASSFDYEQYV.

The chain combines TRBV27 with TRBJ1-5, with 7 bases lining up with TRBD1. In germline, CDR1 is MNHEY, CDR2 SMNVEV (reference sequence). V dropped 5 bases and J dropped 5; count of bases not matched to a gene: 12. This CDR3 region has 16 residues. CDR3 bases: TGTGCCAGCAGTCCCCGAAGGGGGCGGTATGATCAGCCCCAGCATTTT. Protein product: CASSPRRGRYDQPQHF.

The rearrangement links TRBV29-1 to TRBJ1-1; 8 bases fit TRBD1. V was clipped by 0 bases and J by 10 bases; unmatched bases: 7. Germline CDR1 and CDR2: SQVTM and ANQGSEA. There are 13 residues in the CDR3. CDR3 sequence reads: CSVEEIGDRGAFF. Here the CDR3 DNA reads TGCAGCGTTGAAGAAATAGGAGACAGGGGAGCTTTCTTT.

The chain links TRBV6-4 to TRBJ2-2; the D gene is possibly TRBD2 (5 bases). Trimming took 6 bases from V and 3 from J, leaving 8 bases between them. Looked up from germline, CDR1 is MRHNA and CDR2 is SNTAGT. This CDR3 contains 13 residues. CDR3 DNA sequence: TGTGCCAGCAGCGTCGGGGACACCGGGGAGCTGTTTTTT. Its translation is CASSVGDTGELFF.

This clone was observed a handful of times. CDR3 loop: CASSLSGQAYNEQFF. The CDR3 nucleotides are TGTGCCAGCAGCTTGTCGGGACAGGCCTACAATGAGCAGTTCTTC. The chain joins TRBV5-6 to TRBJ2-1, with 8 bases identical to TRBD1. The CDR3 is 15 residues long. After removal of 1 base from V and 2 bases from J, the junction contained 2 bases not matched to a gene. The germline V gene has CDR1 SGHDT and CDR2 YYEEEE.

The rearrangement links TRBV29-1 to TRBJ2-1, with TRBD1 matching over 7 bases. Germline V gives CDR1 SQVTM, CDR2 ANQGSEA. V shed 5 bases, J shed 0 bases, and the junction held 13 bases outside the gene matches. CDR3 length: 17 amino acids. The CDR3: CSVTPATGPRSYNEQFF. The CDR3 DNA sequence: TGCAGCGTTACCCCCGCGACAGGGCCCCGCTCCTACAATGAGCAGTTCTTC.

The chain recombines TRBV5-6 with TRBJ1-2; 8 nucleotides line up with TRBD1. The CDR3 has 17 residues. The trim removed 1 base at V and 1 base at J, leaving 9 bases unmatched. Germline CDR1 is SGHDT and CDR2 is YYEEEE. The CDR3 reads CASSLFAQGDLNYGYTF. The CDR3 DNA follows: TGTGCCAGCAGCTTGTTTGCACAGGGGGACCTTAACTATGGCTACACCTTC.